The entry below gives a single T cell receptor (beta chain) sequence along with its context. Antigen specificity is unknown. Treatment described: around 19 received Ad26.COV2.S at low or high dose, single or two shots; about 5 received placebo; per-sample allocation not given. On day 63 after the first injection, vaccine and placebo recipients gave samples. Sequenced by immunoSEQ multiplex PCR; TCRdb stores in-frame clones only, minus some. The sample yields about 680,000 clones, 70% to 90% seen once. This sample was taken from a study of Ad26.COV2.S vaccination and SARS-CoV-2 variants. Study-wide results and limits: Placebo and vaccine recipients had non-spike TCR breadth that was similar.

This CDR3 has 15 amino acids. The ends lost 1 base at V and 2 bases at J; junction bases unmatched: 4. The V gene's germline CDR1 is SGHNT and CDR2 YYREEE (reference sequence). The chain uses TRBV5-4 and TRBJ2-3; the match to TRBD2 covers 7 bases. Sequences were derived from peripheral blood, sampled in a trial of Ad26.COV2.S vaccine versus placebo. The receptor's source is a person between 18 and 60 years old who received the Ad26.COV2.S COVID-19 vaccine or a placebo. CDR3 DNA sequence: TGTGCCAGCAGCTTGATCCGGGAGGCCACAGATACGCAGTATTTT. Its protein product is CASSLIREATDTQYF. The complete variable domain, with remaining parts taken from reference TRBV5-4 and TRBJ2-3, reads ETGVTQSPTHLIKTRGQQVTLRCSSQSGHNTVSWYQQALGQGPQFIFQYYREEENGRGNFPPRFSGLQFPNYSSELNVNALELDDSALYLCASSLIREATDTQYFGPGTRLTVL.